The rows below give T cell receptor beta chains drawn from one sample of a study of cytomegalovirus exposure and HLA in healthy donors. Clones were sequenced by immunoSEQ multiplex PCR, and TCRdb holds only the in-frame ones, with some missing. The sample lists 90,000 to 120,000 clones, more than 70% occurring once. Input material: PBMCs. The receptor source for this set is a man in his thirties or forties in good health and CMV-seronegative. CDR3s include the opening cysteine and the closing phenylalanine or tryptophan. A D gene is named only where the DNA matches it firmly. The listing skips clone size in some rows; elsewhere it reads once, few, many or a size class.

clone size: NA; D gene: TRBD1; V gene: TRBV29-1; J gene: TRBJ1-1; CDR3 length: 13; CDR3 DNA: TGCAGCGCCTCGACAGGGACGAACACTGAAGCTTTCTTT; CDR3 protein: CSASTGTNTEAFF
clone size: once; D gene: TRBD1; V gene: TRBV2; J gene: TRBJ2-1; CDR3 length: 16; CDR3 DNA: TGTGCCAGTACCGAGACAGGGAAGAAGGTCTACAATGAGCAGTTCTTC; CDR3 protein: CASTETGKKVYNEQFF
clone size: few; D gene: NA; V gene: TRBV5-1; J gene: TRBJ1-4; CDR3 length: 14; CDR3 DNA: TGCGCCAGCAGCTTGACAGTAACTAATGAAAAACTGTTTTTT; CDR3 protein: CASSLTVTNEKLFF
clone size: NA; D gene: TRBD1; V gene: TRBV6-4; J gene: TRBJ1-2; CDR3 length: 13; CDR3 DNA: TGTGCCAGCAGTGACACCAGGGGGGATGGCTACACCTTC; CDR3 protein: CASSDTRGDGYTF
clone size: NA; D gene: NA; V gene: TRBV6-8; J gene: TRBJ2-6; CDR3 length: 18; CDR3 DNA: TGTGCCAGCAGTTACACGGGACTGCCAGCCTCTGGGGCCAACGTCCTGACTTTC; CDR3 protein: CASSYTGLPASGANVLTF
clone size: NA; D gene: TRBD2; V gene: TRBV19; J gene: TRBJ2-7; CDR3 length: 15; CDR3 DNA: TGTGCCAGTAGGGGGACTAGCGGGAACCTCTACGAGCAGTACTTC; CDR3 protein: CASRGTSGNLYEQYF
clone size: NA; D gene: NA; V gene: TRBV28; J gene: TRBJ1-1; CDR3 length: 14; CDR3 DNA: TGTGCCAGCAGTTTTCAGAACCTGAACACTGAAGCTTTCTTT; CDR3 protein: CASSFQNLNTEAFF
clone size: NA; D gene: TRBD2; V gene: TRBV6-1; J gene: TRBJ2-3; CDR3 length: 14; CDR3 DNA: TGTGCCAGCCTCGGTGACGGGAGGACAGATACGCAGTATTTT; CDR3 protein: CASLGDGRTDTQYF
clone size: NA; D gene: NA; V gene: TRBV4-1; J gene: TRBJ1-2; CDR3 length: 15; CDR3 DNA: TGCGCCAGCAGCCAAGAGCCCAGGGGTTCGGGCGGCTACACCTTC; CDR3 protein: CASSQEPRGSGGYTF
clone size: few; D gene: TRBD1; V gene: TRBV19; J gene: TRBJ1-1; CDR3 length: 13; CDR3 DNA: TGTGCCAGTAGTACAGGACAGGGAACTGAAGCTTTCTTT; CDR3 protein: CASSTGQGTEAFF
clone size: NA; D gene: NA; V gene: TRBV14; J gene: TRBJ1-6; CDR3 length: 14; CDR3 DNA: TGTGCCAGCAGCCAGGGCAGTGTCAGTTCACCCCTCCACTTT; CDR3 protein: CASSQGSVSSPLHF
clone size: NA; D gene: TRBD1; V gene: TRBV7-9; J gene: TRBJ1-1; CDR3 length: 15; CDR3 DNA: TGTGCCAGCAGCGCCCGACAGGGGATTTCTTCGGAAGCTTTCTTT; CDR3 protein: CASSARQGISSEAFF
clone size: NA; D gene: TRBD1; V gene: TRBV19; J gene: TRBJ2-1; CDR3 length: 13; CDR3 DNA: TGTGCCAGTTCCCGGGACAGGCTTAATGAGCAGTTCTTC; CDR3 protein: CASSRDRLNEQFF
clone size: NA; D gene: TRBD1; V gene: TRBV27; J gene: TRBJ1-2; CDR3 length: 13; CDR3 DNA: TGTGCCAGCAGTTTCAGGGGGAGAGATGGCTACACCTTC; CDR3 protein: CASSFRGRDGYTF
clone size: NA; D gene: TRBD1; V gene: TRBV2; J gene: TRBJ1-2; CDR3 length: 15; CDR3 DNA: TGTGCCAGCAGAGGACAGGCGGGTAATAACTATGGCTACACCTTC; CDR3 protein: CASRGQAGNNYGYTF
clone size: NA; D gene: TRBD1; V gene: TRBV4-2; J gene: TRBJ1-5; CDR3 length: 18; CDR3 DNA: TGTGCCAGCAGCCAAGACCCCGAGACAGGGCATGGCAATCAGCCCCAGCATTTT; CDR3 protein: CASSQDPETGHGNQPQHF
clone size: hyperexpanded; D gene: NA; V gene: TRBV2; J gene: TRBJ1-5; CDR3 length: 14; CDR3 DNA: TGTGCCAGTCACGGCGGGCAGAGCAATCAGCCCCAGCATTTT; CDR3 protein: CASHGGQSNQPQHF
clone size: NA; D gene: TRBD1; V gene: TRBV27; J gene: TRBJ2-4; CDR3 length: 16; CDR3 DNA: TGTGCCAGCAGTCCTGCCTGGGGACAGGGGAAAAACATTCAGTACTTC; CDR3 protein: CASSPAWGQGKNIQYF
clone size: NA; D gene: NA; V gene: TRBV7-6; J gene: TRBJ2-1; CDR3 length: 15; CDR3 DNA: TGTGCCAGCAGCTTAGCCCGGCTAGCAGGAAATGAGCAGTTCTTC; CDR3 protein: CASSLARLAGNEQFF
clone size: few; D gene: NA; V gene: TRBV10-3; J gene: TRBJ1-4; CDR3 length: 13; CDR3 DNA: TGTGCCACCAGGCCGGAGCGAGGCGAAAAACTGTTTTTT; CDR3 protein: CATRPERGEKLFF
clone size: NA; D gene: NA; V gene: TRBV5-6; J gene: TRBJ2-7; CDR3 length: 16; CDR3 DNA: TGTGCCAGCAGCTTGGTCGGGGGAAAGTCAGGGGGCGAGCAGTACTTC; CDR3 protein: CASSLVGGKSGGEQYF
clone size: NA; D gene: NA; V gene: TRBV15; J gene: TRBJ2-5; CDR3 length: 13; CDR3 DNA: TGTGCCACCAAAACAGGGTCCCAAGAGACCCAGTACTTC; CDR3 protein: CATKTGSQETQYF
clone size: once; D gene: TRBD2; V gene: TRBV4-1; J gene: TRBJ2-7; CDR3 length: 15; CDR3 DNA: TGCGCCAGCAGCCAGCTAGCGGGAGAGGACTACGAGCAGTACTTC; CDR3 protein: CASSQLAGEDYEQYF
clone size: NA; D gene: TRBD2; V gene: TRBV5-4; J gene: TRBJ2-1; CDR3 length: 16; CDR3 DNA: TGTGCCAGCAGCAGAGGTAGTAGCGGGGGGTCTGGTGAGCAGTTCTTC; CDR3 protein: CASSRGSSGGSGEQFF
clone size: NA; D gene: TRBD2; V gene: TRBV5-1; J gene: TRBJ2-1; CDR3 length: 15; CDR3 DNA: TGCGCCAGCAGCCTGGGACTAGCGGAGAACAATGAGCAGTTCTTC; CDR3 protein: CASSLGLAENNEQFF
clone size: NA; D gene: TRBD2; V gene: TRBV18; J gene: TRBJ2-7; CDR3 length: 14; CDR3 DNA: TGTGCCAGCTCATCGGCCCTTGGGGGGGTAGGGCAGTACTTC; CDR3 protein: CASSSALGGVGQYF
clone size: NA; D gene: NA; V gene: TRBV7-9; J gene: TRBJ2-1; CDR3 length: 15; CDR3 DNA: TGTGCCAGCAGCTTAGCCTACAGCTCCTACAATGAGCAGTTCTTC; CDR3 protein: CASSLAYSSYNEQFF
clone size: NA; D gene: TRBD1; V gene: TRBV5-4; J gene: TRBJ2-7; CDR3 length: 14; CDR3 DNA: TGTGCCAGCAGCTTGGGACAGGGGGTCGGCGAGCAGTACTTC; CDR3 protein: CASSLGQGVGEQYF
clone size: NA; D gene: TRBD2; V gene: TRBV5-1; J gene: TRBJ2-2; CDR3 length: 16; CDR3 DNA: TGCGCCAGCAGCCTCGGACTAGCGGGAGATATCGGGGAGCTGTTTTTT; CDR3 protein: CASSLGLAGDIGELFF
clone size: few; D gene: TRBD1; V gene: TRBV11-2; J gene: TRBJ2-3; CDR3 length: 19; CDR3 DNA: TGTGCCAGCAGCTTAGACCCGGCAGGGGGCCCATCTATTACAGATACGCAGTATTTT; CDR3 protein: CASSLDPAGGPSITDTQYF
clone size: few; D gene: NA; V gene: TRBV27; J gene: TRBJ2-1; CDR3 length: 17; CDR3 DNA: TGTGCCAGCAGTTTATTCTACAGTCCGAGCTCCTACAATGAGCAGTTCTTC; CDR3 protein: CASSLFYSPSSYNEQFF
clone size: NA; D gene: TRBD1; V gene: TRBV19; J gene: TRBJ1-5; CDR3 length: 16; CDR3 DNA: TGTGCCAGTAAAAACAGGGGGCCTATCCTCGATCAGCCCCAGCATTTT; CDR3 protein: CASKNRGPILDQPQHF
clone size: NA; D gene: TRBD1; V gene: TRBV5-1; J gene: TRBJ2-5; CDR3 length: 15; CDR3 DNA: TGCGCCAGCAGCTTGGCTGTGACAGGGGAAGAGACCCAGTACTTC; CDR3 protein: CASSLAVTGEETQYF
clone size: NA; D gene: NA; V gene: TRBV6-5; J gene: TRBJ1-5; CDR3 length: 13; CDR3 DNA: TGTGCCAGCAGGGACAGCCCCAATCAGCCCCAGCATTTT; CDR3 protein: CASRDSPNQPQHF
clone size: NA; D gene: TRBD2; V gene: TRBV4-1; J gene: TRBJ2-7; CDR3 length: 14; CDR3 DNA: TGCGCCAGCAGACTGACTAGCGGATACTACGAGCAGTACTTC; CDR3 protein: CASRLTSGYYEQYF
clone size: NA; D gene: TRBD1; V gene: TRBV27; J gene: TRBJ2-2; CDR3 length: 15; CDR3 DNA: TGTGCCAGCTGCCAGGACAGGGGTGGGACCGGGGAGCTGTTTTTT; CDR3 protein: CASCQDRGGTGELFF
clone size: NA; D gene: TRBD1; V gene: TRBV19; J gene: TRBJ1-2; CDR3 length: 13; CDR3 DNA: TGTGCCAGTCATGACAGGGCCCACTATGGCTACACCTTC; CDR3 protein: CASHDRAHYGYTF
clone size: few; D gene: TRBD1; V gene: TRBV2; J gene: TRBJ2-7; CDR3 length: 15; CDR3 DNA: TGTGCCAGCAGTCCCACGACAGGGGGTATCGACGAGCAGTACTTC; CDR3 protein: CASSPTTGGIDEQYF
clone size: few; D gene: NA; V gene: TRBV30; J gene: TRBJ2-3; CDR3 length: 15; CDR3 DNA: TGTGCCTGGAGAATGGGCGCCTTGAGCACAGATACGCAGTATTTT; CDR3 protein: CAWRMGALSTDTQYF
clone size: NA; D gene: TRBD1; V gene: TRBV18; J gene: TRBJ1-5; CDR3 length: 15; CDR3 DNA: TGTGCCAGCTCATCCTCCGGGGACAGGGATCAGCCCCAGCATTTT; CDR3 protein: CASSSSGDRDQPQHF
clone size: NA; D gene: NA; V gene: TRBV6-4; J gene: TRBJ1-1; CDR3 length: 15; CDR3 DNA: TGTGCCAGTAAAATACAGGGAGATCTGAACACTGAAGCTTTCTTT; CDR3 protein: CASKIQGDLNTEAFF
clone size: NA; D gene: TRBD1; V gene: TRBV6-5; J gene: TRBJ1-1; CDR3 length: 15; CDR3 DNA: TGTGCCAGCAGTCCCCAGACAGGGGGGAACACTGAAGCTTTCTTT; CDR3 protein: CASSPQTGGNTEAFF